The 12 T cell receptor beta chains reported below all come from one sample, sequenced in a study of shared clonotypes between healthy human individuals. Sequencing was performed with immunoSEQ multiplex PCR; in TCRdb, only in-frame clones are kept and a portion is missing. The data contain approximately 340,000 clones, around 67% of them singletons. Material for sequencing was memory CD4+ T cells sorted from blood. Documented subset: CD45RA-negative fraction. Receptors were obtained from a man under 40 in good health.

The CDR3 DNA follows: TGTGCCAGCAGCTCATCAGGGGGATCGTTCGGAGAGACCCAGTACTTC. Its protein product is CASSSSGGSFGETQYF. This chain connects TRBV11-2 to TRBJ2-5, with TRBD1 matching over 7 bases. The CDR3 sequence is 16 residues long. V shed 4 bases, J shed 4 bases, and the junction held 12 bases outside the gene matches. In germline, CDR1 is SGHAT, CDR2 FQNNGV.

This clone occurred once. The V gene is TRBV5-1, the J gene TRBJ2-2; D possibly corresponds to TRBD1 (5 bases). The CDR3 is 13 residues long. The ends were cut back, 4 bases at V and 6 bases at J, with 10 bases in the middle. Germline-derived CDR1 and CDR2 are SGHRS and YFSETQ. The DNA of the CDR3 is TGCGCCAGCAGCGAAGGGGTGTCCGGGGAGCTGTTTTTT. The encoded protein is CASSEGVSGELFF. The variable domain in full, completed from reference TRBV5-1 and TRBJ2-2, reads KAGVTQTPRYLIKTRGQQVTLSCSPISGHRSVSWYQQTPGQGLQFLFEYFSETQRNKGNFPGRFSGRQFSNSRSEMNVSTLELGDSALYLCASSEGVSGELFFGEGSRLTVL.

This sequence joins TRBV2 and TRBJ2-5, with D perhaps TRBD1 (5 bases). This CDR3 is 14 amino acids long. Trimming removed 8 bases from V and 5 bases from J, with 18 bases in between. In germline, CDR1 is SNHLY, CDR2 FYNNEI. The CDR3 DNA follows: TGTGCCAGCGGTTGGTTGGGGCTTCAGGAGACCCAGTACTTC. Its protein is CASGWLGLQETQYF.

This sequence joins TRBV5-1 and TRBJ2-1; D uncertain. The length of the CDR3 is 13 residues. In germline, CDR1 is SGHRS, CDR2 YFSETQ. V was trimmed by 2 bases and J by 8 bases, leaving 11 bases between them. CDR3 nucleotides: TGCGCCAGCAGCTTTAACCTTGGGGATGAGCAGTTCTTC. As protein: CASSFNLGDEQFF.

The chain joins TRBV9 to TRBJ2-1; 9 bases align to TRBD2. Unmatched junction bases numbered 15, after V lost 4 bases and J lost 4 bases. CDR1 and CDR2 (germline): SGDLS, YYNGEE. This CDR3 spans 18 amino acids. The CDR3: CASSFIGTSSGIYNEQFF. The CDR3 DNA sequence: TGTGCCAGCAGCTTCATTGGGACTAGCTCTGGGATTTACAATGAGCAGTTCTTC.

The chain recombines TRBV25-1 with TRBJ2-5; possibly TRBD2 for D (5 bases). The CDR3 is made up of 15 amino acids. The V gene's germline CDR1 is MGHDK and CDR2 SYGVNS. Between the trimmed V and J ends, which lost 4 bases and 5 bases, there was a span of 17 bases. This CDR3 is CASSAAGSTGETQYF. CDR3 bases: TGTGCCAGCAGTGCCGCCGGGTCCACGGGGGAGACCCAGTACTTC. The full variable domain, rest sourced from reference TRBV25-1 and TRBJ2-5, is EADIYQTPRYLVIGTGKKITLECSQTMGHDKMYWYQQDPGMELHLIHYSYGVNSTEKGDLSSESTVSRIRTEHFPLTLESARPSHTSQYLCASSAAGSTGETQYFGPGTRLLVL.

This clone has only one observation. The chain combines TRBV10-1 with TRBJ1-1; D remains ambiguous. This CDR3 comprises 13 residues. Between the trimmed V and J ends, which lost 6 bases and 0 bases, there was a span of 8 bases. The germline gives CDR1 WNHNN, CDR2 SYGVQD (reference sequence). The CDR3 DNA is TGCGCCAGCAGGACCGATATGAACACTGAAGCTTTCTTT. Its translation is CASRTDMNTEAFF.

This chain connects TRBV6-1 to TRBJ2-3, with 11 bases aligning to TRBD2. From germline, CDR1 is MNHNS and CDR2 SASEGT. Trimming removed 6 bases from V and 6 bases from J; junction bases left unmatched: 5. The CDR3 length is 14 residues. The CDR3 loop is CASRLAGGSDTQYF. CDR3 in DNA: TGTGCCAGCAGGCTAGCGGGGGGATCTGATACGCAGTATTTT.

This rearrangement joins TRBV10-3 to TRBJ1-5; no reliable D call. The V and J ends lost 0 bases and 6 bases respectively, with 12 bases between them. The CDR3 runs 15 residues. Germline V gene lookup returns CDR1 ENHRY and CDR2 SYGVKD. The CDR3 protein is CAISESNQRVQPQHF. CDR3 nucleotides: TGTGCCATCAGTGAGTCGAATCAGAGAGTTCAGCCCCAGCATTTT.

This clone was seen a few times. This chain links TRBV5-4 with TRBJ2-1; D may be TRBD2 (6 bases). The CDR3 loop spans 16 amino acids. Germline CDR1 SGHNT, CDR2 YYREEE (reference sequence). Trimming pared 4 bases from V and 4 bases from J, leaving 18 bases between. CDR3 DNA sequence: TGTGCCAGCAGCGCCAGACGAATGGGGGGATACAATGAGCAGTTCTTC. Its translation: CASSARRMGGYNEQFF.

This clone showed up just once. The chain has TRBV28 and TRBJ1-1; TRBD1 matches 7 bases. J lost 7 bases, V lost 8 bases, and 10 bases had no gene match. Germline CDR1 MDHEN, CDR2 SYDVKM. There are 13 residues in the CDR3. The CDR3 DNA reads TGTGCCAGCTCTCAGGGGGATATATTTGAAGCTTTCTTT. Protein sequence: CASSQGDIFEAFF. Drawing the rest from reference TRBV28 and TRBJ1-1, the complete variable domain is DVKVTQSSRYLVKRTGEKVFLECVQDMDHENMFWYRQDPGLGLRLIYFSYDVKMKEKGDIPEGYSVSREKKERFSLILESASTNQTSMYLCASSQGDIFEAFFGQGTRLTVV.

The genes are TRBV2 and TRBJ2-5, with D possibly TRBD2 on 6 matching bases. Per the germline V gene, CDR1 is SNHLY and CDR2 is FYNNEI. This CDR3 contains 13 residues. The V end was cut by 6 bases, the J end by 4 bases, with 12 bases between. The CDR3 is CASRYGSLETQYF. The CDR3 DNA sequence: TGTGCCAGCAGGTACGGGAGCCTAGAGACCCAGTACTTC.